A single sample gave rise to the 7 T cell receptor beta chains below, sequenced in a study of T cells in Graves' hyperthyroidism and ophthalmopathy. The investigators amplified TCR beta CDR3 regions from RNA transcripts. The study used the HTBI primer set for a first-round RT-PCR of the TCR CDR3. MiXCR was run by TCRdb on the multiplex PCR reads, yielding one entry per CDR3 protein. The profile covers 300,000 to 350,000 distinct CDR3 sequences, with 21% appearing a single time and over 45% taken by the ten largest. Sequencing was performed on blood. All receptors come from a woman aged 45-65 years with Graves' hyperthyroidism.

The chain couples TRBV12-3 or TRBV12-4 to TRBJ1-3; the D is unclear. The length of the CDR3 is 15 residues. V shed 6 bases and J shed 2 bases, with 14 bases lying between them. The CDR3 DNA follows: TGTGCCAGCAGCCGTAGGACCTCAGCTGGAAACACCATATATTTT. Encoded protein: CASSRRTSAGNTIYF.

This clonotype occurred many times. The chain links TRBV12-3 or TRBV12-4 to TRBJ1-2; tentatively, D is TRBD1 (5 bases). The CDR3 loop spans 12 amino acids. V was cut by 5 bases and J by 7 bases, with 11 bases left in between. This CDR3 is CASSAGLSGYTF. The CDR3 DNA reads as TGTGCCAGCAGTGCGGGACTGAGTGGCTACACCTTC.

The gene calls are TRBV18 and TRBJ1-4; D unclear. Germline V gene sequence: CDR1 KGHSH, CDR2 LQKENI. This CDR3 has 14 residues. V was pared by 5 bases and J by 4 bases, with 11 bases between. The CDR3 loop is CASSTEEINEKLFF. DNA of the CDR3: TGTGCCAGCTCAACGGAAGAAATTAATGAAAAACTGTTTTTT.

The chain combines TRBV12-3 or TRBV12-4 with TRBJ1-2, with D possibly matching TRBD1 (5 bases). Trimming took off 7 bases at V and 7 bases at J, with 25 bases between the two ends. This CDR3 has 16 residues. The CDR3 here is CASKQVAAGLGVGYTF. DNA for the CDR3: TGTGCCAGCAAACAGGTGGCGGCCGGTCTGGGGGTTGGCTACACCTTC.

The genes are TRBV25-1 and TRBJ1-6; no definite D call. V was cut by 3 bases and J by 6 bases, with 6 bases left in between. CDR3 size: 13 residues. Looked up from germline, CDR1 is MGHDK and CDR2 is SYGVNS. CDR3 region: CASSDVGNSPLHF. The CDR3 bases are TGTGCCAGCAGTGACGTCGGTAATTCACCCCTCCACTTT.

This clonotype was seen many times. The chain joins TRBV12-3 or TRBV12-4 to TRBJ2-1; D call uncertain. Trimming cost V 1 base and J 3 bases, with 10 bases left between them. The CDR3 consists of 15 residues. The CDR3 coding sequence is TGTGCCAGCAGTTTAGTCACTCCCGGCTACAATGAGCAGTTCTTC. It is translated as CASSLVTPGYNEQFF.

In its sample, this clonotype was seen many times. The chain combines TRBV28 with TRBJ2-3; TRBD2 agrees at 7 bases. The J segment lost 2 bases and the V segment lost 5 bases, leaving 7 bases of the junction unmatched. The germline CDR1 and CDR2 sequences are MDHEN and SYDVKM. The CDR3 sequence is 15 residues long. The CDR3 region is CASSRLALSTDTQYF. The CDR3 DNA reads as TGTGCCAGCAGTCGACTAGCCCTATCCACAGATACGCAGTATTTT. The full variable domain, in which reference TRBV28 and TRBJ2-3 provide the parts outside the CDR3, is DVKVTQSSRYLVKRTGEKVFLECVQDMDHENMFWYRQDPGLGLRLIYFSYDVKMKEKGDIPEGYSVSREKKERFSLILESASTNQTSMYLCASSRLALSTDTQYFGPGTRLTVL.